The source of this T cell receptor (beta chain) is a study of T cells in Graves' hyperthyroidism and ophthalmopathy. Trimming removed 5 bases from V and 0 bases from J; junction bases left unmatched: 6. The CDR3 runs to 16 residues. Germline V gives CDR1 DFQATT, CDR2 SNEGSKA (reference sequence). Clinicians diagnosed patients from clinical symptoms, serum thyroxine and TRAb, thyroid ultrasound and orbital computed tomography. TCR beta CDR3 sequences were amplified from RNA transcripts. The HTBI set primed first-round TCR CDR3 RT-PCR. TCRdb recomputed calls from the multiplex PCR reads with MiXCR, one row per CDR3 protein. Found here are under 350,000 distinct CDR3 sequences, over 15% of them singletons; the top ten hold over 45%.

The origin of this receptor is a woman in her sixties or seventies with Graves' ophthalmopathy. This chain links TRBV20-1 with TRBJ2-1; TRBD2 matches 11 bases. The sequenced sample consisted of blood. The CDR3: CSAPGTSGSSYNEQFF. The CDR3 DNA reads TGCAGTGCTCCCGGGACTAGCGGAAGCTCCTACAATGAGCAGTTCTTC.